The clone carrying this T cell receptor (beta chain) was picked up many times. Its antigen is currently unknown. One entry per CDR3 protein results from TCRdb running MiXCR on the 5' RACE reads. In the table there are more than 150,000 distinct CDR3 sequences, 15% to 20% of which are singletons. The data originate from a study of CD8 T cells in ankylosing spondylitis. Study conclusions and caveats: For ankylosing spondylitis blood, a TCR beta motif of several highly homologous variants appeared characteristic. The authors reported significant enrichment of disease-linked clones in matched ankylosing spondylitis synovial fluid.

Trimming took 4 bases from V and 2 from J; bases not matched to a gene: 5. CDR1 and CDR2 from the germline V gene are MNHEY and SVGAGI. The CDR3 totals 15 residues. Material for sequencing was blood, either unsorted or a sorted T cell fraction (not recorded which). J is TRBJ2-7 and V is TRBV6-5; 10 nucleotides match TRBD1. The sequence came from a male donor aged 10 to 30 with ankylosing spondylitis or in good health (not recorded which). CDR3 sequence (DNA): TGTGCCAGCAGTTCCCGGACAGGGGGGGCCTACGAGCAGTACTTC. Translated: CASSSRTGGAYEQYF.